These 16 T cell receptor beta chains came from one sample sequenced in a study of blood T cell repertoires in COVID-19. Clones were sequenced by immunoSEQ multiplex PCR, and TCRdb holds only the in-frame ones, with some missing. The data hold hundreds of thousands of clones, with less than 90% observed a single time. Sequenced input: peripheral blood. These TCRs come from a human donor in a cohort sampled during active COVID-19.

The CDR3 DNA sequence: TGTGCCAGCAGTGTCTCGAGGAGGGATACGCAGTATTTT. This codes for CASSVSRRDTQYF. The genes are TRBV2 and TRBJ2-3; D is perhaps TRBD2 (5 bases). The V and J ends lost 4 bases and 6 bases respectively, with 11 bases between them. The V gene's germline CDR1 is SNHLY and CDR2 FYNNEI. The CDR3 length is 13 residues.

The V and J genes are TRBV19 and TRBJ1-2; D possibly corresponds to TRBD1 (5 bases). Trimming pared 6 bases from V and 0 bases from J, leaving 17 bases between. Germline V gene data show CDR1 as LNHDA and CDR2 as SQIVND (reference sequence). This CDR3 contains 16 residues. The chain's CDR3 is CASSMGPGRANYGYTF. DNA for the CDR3: TGTGCCAGTAGCATGGGGCCAGGTCGAGCTAACTATGGCTACACCTTC.

The V gene is TRBV28, the J gene TRBJ2-7, with D tentatively TRBD2 (8 bases). CDR1 and CDR2 (germline): MDHEN, SYDVKM. Trimming stripped 6 bases from V and 3 bases from J, with 21 bases between. This CDR3 contains 16 residues. CDR3 in DNA: TGTGCCAGCAGACTTAAGACAGGGACTAGATACTACGAGCAGTACTTC. Amino acid sequence: CASRLKTGTRYYEQYF. Using reference TRBV28 and TRBJ2-7 for the parts outside the CDR3, the full variable domain is DVKVTQSSRYLVKRTGEKVFLECVQDMDHENMFWYRQDPGLGLRLIYFSYDVKMKEKGDIPEGYSVSREKKERFSLILESASTNQTSMYLCASRLKTGTRYYEQYFGPGTRLTVT.

The chain has TRBV24-1 and TRBJ2-5, with unresolved D. Germline values: CDR1 KGHDR, CDR2 SFDVKD. CDR3 length: 12 amino acids. Trimming took 2 bases from V and 7 from J, leaving 7 bases between them. In DNA, the CDR3 is TGTGCCACCAGTGATTCCCGAGGGACCCAGTACTTC. The encoded protein is CATSDSRGTQYF.

The chain joins TRBV7-2 to TRBJ1-4; 7 nucleotides agree with TRBD1. The ends lost 4 bases at V and 8 bases at J; junction bases unmatched: 10. Germline CDR1 reads SGHTA; CDR2 reads FQGNSA. The CDR3 has 15 residues. The CDR3: CASSSDRARGEKLFF. DNA for the CDR3: TGTGCCAGCAGCTCTGACAGGGCAAGAGGCGAAAAACTGTTTTTT.

The chain has TRBV6-5 and TRBJ1-1, with 9 bases aligning to TRBD1. J lost 1 base, V lost 8 bases, and 5 bases had no gene match. This CDR3 is built from 14 residues. The V gene's germline CDR1 is MNHEY and CDR2 SVGAGI. Here the CDR3 reads CASVTGGPNTEAFF. DNA for the CDR3: TGTGCCAGCGTAACAGGGGGCCCGAACACTGAAGCTTTCTTT.

The sample holds a few counts of this clone. This chain joins TRBV5-4 and TRBJ2-7, with D perhaps matching TRBD1 (6 bases). The CDR3 is 16 amino acids. The V end was cut by 4 bases, the J end by 2 bases, with 19 bases between. Germline values: CDR1 SGHNT, CDR2 YYREEE (reference sequence). CDR3 bases: TGTGCCAGCAGCCCAGACTATTGGAAGGGGGCCTACGAGCAGTACTTC. It codes for CASSPDYWKGAYEQYF.

V and J are TRBV4-2 and TRBJ2-1; weak D call: TRBD2 (6 bases). V dropped 1 base and J dropped 5 bases, with 24 bases sitting between them. CDR3 length: 19 residues. Germline assignment: CDR1 LGHNA and CDR2 YNFKEQ. For the CDR3, the DNA is TGTGCCAGCAGCCAAGGCGGGACCCTCCCGGGGACGCCTCACAATGAGCAGTTCTTC. It specifies CASSQGGTLPGTPHNEQFF.

The V and J genes are TRBV19 and TRBJ2-3; 10 nucleotides line up with TRBD1. Per the germline V gene, CDR1 is LNHDA and CDR2 is SQIVND (reference sequence). CDR3 length: 15 residues. The junction had 7 bases not matched to a gene; V was cut back by 6 bases and J by 4 bases. In DNA, the CDR3 is TGTGCCAGTAGCCCGGGACAGGGGTACGCAGATACGCAGTATTTT. This translates into CASSPGQGYADTQYF.

V is TRBV4-1 and J is TRBJ1-5, with D hard to call. The CDR3 is 16 residues long. Germline CDR1 MGHRA, CDR2 YSYEKL. V lost 4 bases, J lost 5 bases, and 18 bases lay in between. The CDR3 nucleotides are TGCGCCAGCAGCCCGACTTGGGCCGAGAGGGATCAGCCCCAGCATTTT. It is translated as CASSPTWAERDQPQHF.

The genes are TRBV6-5 and TRBJ1-1; no clear D gene. This CDR3 region has 14 residues. Trimming took 6 bases from V and 3 from J, leaving 14 bases between them. The germline V gene encodes CDR1 MNHEY and CDR2 SVGAGI. The CDR3 region is CASSLEGGDTEAFF. The CDR3 region has the DNA TGTGCCAGCAGCCTTGAGGGTGGCGACACTGAAGCTTTCTTT.

Written as DNA, the CDR3 is TGTGCTGCACAGGGTCTCGACGGGAACACTGAAGCTTTCTTT. As protein: CAAQGLDGNTEAFF. The chain uses TRBV19 and TRBJ1-1, with a weak D call TRBD1 (6 bases). This CDR3 is 14 amino acids long. CDR1 is LNHDA and CDR2 is SQIVND in the germline V gene (reference sequence).

This chain links TRBV11-2 with TRBJ1-5; D is unclear. The CDR3 is made up of 13 amino acids. Trimming stripped 3 bases from V and 4 bases from J, with 7 bases between. The germline V gene has CDR1 SGHAT and CDR2 FQNNGV. The CDR3 region has the DNA TGTGCCAGCAGCTTGACACAGAATCAGCCCCAGCATTTT. Its protein is CASSLTQNQPQHF.

The gene calls are TRBV9 and TRBJ2-1, with 10 bases identical to TRBD2. The CDR3 runs 16 residues. V dropped 1 base and J dropped 8; count of bases not matched to a gene: 9. Looked up from germline, CDR1 is SGDLS and CDR2 is YYNGEE. CDR3 residues: CASSVHPSGSRDEQFF. CDR3 nucleotide sequence: TGTGCCAGCAGCGTACATCCTAGCGGGAGTAGGGATGAGCAGTTCTTC.

The chain is built from TRBV5-1 and TRBJ1-5; D perhaps matches TRBD1 (5 bases). The CDR3 is made up of 13 amino acids. Trimming removed 4 bases at V and 6 bases at J, with 11 bases between. In germline, CDR1 is SGHRS, CDR2 YFSETQ. The CDR3, as DNA: TGCGCCAGCAGCCTTACAGGTCTTCAGCCCCAGCATTTT. This encodes CASSLTGLQPQHF. The whole variable domain, remainder taken from reference TRBV5-1 and TRBJ1-5, is KAGVTQTPRYLIKTRGQQVTLSCSPISGHRSVSWYQQTPGQGLQFLFEYFSETQRNKGNFPGRFSGRQFSNSRSEMNVSTLELGDSALYLCASSLTGLQPQHFGDGTRLSIL.

J is TRBJ2-1 and V is TRBV19; no clear D gene. CDR3 size: 13 residues. Germline CDR1 LNHDA, CDR2 SQIVND (reference sequence). V lost 6 bases to trimming and J lost 4 bases, with 10 bases between them. For the CDR3, the DNA is TGTGCCAGTAGCCCAAACGGGTACAATGAGCAGTTCTTC. Translated, it gives CASSPNGYNEQFF.